This TCR beta chain was obtained from a study of T cell responses to AZD1222 COVID-19 vaccine. Study-wide findings and caveats: Seropositive AZD1222 recipients at baseline numbered only 6 or 7. A mostly white British donor set with more females was recruited, and clonal diversity was possibly underestimated. Unmutated regions of variants are reportedly targeted by nearly half of spike-specific TCRs.

The CDR3 has 15 residues. Germline V gene sequence: CDR1 SGHRS, CDR2 YFSETQ. V lost 4 bases and J lost 8; bases outside the gene matches: 13. In regard to this clone: Antigen unknown.

Assay used: immunoSEQ multiplex PCR; TCRdb lists only in-frame clones, some missing. The data contain roughly 110,000 clones, 92% of them singletons. This TCR came from an adult who received the AZD1222 COVID-19 vaccine. Material: peripheral blood, obtained 28 days after the second AZD1222 dose. This chain uses TRBV5-1 with TRBJ1-2; TRBD1 aligns across 8 bases. This CDR3 is CASSPNGQGISGYTF. The CDR3 DNA is TGCGCCAGCAGCCCGAATGGACAGGGAATCTCGGGCTACACCTTC.